This entry lists 21 T cell receptor beta chains sequenced from one sample in a study of PD-1 blockade in classical Hodgkin lymphoma. Each patient experienced a relapse that followed autologous stem cell transplantation, and brentuximab vedotin exposure varied. The assay was immunoSEQ multiplex PCR, and TCRdb's table has in-frame clones only and misses some. Among under 95,000 clones listed, about 92% were seen once. Sequenced here: peripheral blood mononuclear cells (PBMCs), sampled at baseline. These receptors were taken from a human donor with classical Hodgkin lymphoma.

For the CDR3, the DNA is TGTGCCTGGAGTGTACAAGAAAACACCATATATTTT. Encoded protein: CAWSVQENTIYF. The gene calls are TRBV30 and TRBJ1-3; D not certain. This CDR3 comprises 12 residues. From germline, CDR1 is GTSNPN and CDR2 SVGIG (reference sequence). V lost 0 bases to trimming and J lost 6 bases, with 6 bases between them.

V usage is TRBV2 and J usage is TRBJ1-4; 9 bases are a match to TRBD1. With 9 bases clipped from V and 8 bases from J, the junction kept 10 bases outside the gene matches. The CDR3 contains 14 residues. Per the germline V gene, CDR1 is SNHLY and CDR2 is FYNNEI. The CDR3 is CASRTGTGHEKLFF. CDR3 DNA sequence: TGTGCCAGTCGTACCGGGACAGGGCACGAAAAACTGTTTTTT.

The count of this clone is one. This chain links TRBV28 with TRBJ1-2; no firm D call. Germline V lookup: CDR1 MDHEN, CDR2 SYDVKM. The CDR3 covers 17 residues. Trimming shortened V by 1 base and J by 3 bases, and 18 bases separated the two germline ends. The CDR3 bases are TGTGCCAGCAGTTTATTGCCTGTGTTACAGACCTACTATGGCTACACCTTC. Amino acids: CASSLLPVLQTYYGYTF.

This clone was seen more than once but under ten times. The chain links TRBV27 to TRBJ2-2; TRBD2 matches 12 bases. This CDR3 contains 16 residues. With 6 bases clipped from V and 3 bases from J, the junction kept 5 bases outside the gene matches. The germline CDR1 and CDR2 sequences are MNHEY and SMNVEV (reference sequence). CDR3 protein: CASRGGLAGYTGELFF. Here the CDR3 DNA reads TGTGCCAGCAGAGGGGGACTAGCGGGTTACACCGGGGAGCTGTTTTTT.

The gene calls are TRBV7-9 and TRBJ2-6; weak D call: TRBD1 (5 bases). Between the trimmed V and J ends, which lost 4 bases and 0 bases, there was a span of 19 bases. CDR1 is SEHNR and CDR2 is FQNEAQ in the germline V gene (reference sequence). The CDR3 sequence is 19 residues long. The CDR3 DNA is TGTGCCAGCAGCTCGTCTAGGGGTTTATCACTCTCTGGGGCCAACGTCCTGACTTTC. It translates to CASSSSRGLSLSGANVLTF.

This clone is a singleton in its sample. The chain couples TRBV7-2 to TRBJ1-6; no clear D. Germline loops: CDR1 SGHTA, CDR2 FQGNSA. The CDR3 is 14 residues long. The V end was cut by 3 bases, the J end by 3 bases, with 6 bases between. Written as DNA, the CDR3 is TGTGCCAGCAGCTTTGACCGCTATAATTCACCCCTCCACTTT. Translating gives CASSFDRYNSPLHF.

This chain links TRBV9 with TRBJ2-3; maybe TRBD1 (5 bases). Germline values: CDR1 SGDLS, CDR2 YYNGEE. The CDR3 extends over 15 amino acids. Trimming removed 1 base at V and 2 bases at J, with 11 bases between. Here the CDR3 reads CASSVFDSPTDTQYF. CDR3 nucleotide sequence: TGTGCCAGCAGCGTATTTGACAGTCCCACAGATACGCAGTATTTT.

The chain recombines TRBV10-3 with TRBJ2-3, with TRBD1 matching over 9 bases. Germline V gives CDR1 ENHRY, CDR2 SYGVKD. The CDR3 totals 15 residues. The V segment lost 0 bases and the J segment 5 bases; nucleotides outside the gene matches: 3. DNA of the CDR3: TGTGCCATCAGTGAGTCACAGGGGGCGGGAGATACGCAGTATTTT. It specifies CAISESQGAGDTQYF.

This CDR3 reads CASSLFGPNEQYF. The CDR3 nucleotides are TGTGCCAGCAGTTTATTTGGACCGAACGAGCAGTACTTC. This sequence joins TRBV27 and TRBJ2-7; no clear D. This CDR3 contains 13 residues. Trimming pared 1 base from V and 5 bases from J, leaving 9 bases between. Germline V lookup: CDR1 MNHEY, CDR2 SMNVEV (reference sequence).

This rearrangement joins TRBV30 to TRBJ1-2; 7 positions agree with TRBD1. CDR1 and CDR2 (germline): GTSNPN, SVGIG (reference sequence). This CDR3 is 14 amino acids long. The V gene end was trimmed by 5 bases and the J gene end by 7 bases; junction bases not matched to a gene: 13. The CDR3 DNA sequence: TGTGCCTGGGATAAACGACAGGGCCCTTTTGGCTACACCTTC. Protein product: CAWDKRQGPFGYTF.

The chain combines TRBV27 with TRBJ2-6; D perhaps matches TRBD2 (6 bases). The length of the CDR3 is 15 residues. CDR1 MNHEY and CDR2 SMNVEV come from the germline V gene (reference sequence). Between the trimmed V and J ends, which lost 6 bases and 1 base, there was a span of 10 bases. As DNA, the CDR3 is TGTGCCAGCAGGTTGGAGGGTTCTGGGGCCAACGTCCTGACTTTC. Its protein is CASRLEGSGANVLTF.

V is TRBV7-6 and J is TRBJ2-3; 12 bases are a match to TRBD2. Germline lookup yields CDR1 SGHVS and CDR2 FNYEAQ. This CDR3 has 16 amino acids. J lost 1 base, V lost 5 bases, and 4 bases had no gene match. The CDR3 protein is CASSARLAGGTDTQYF. DNA of the CDR3: TGTGCCAGCAGCGCCCGACTAGCGGGGGGCACAGATACGCAGTATTTT.

Comment on this clone: Compared with germline, one end of the junction differs, possibly owing to a read error. V gene TRBV7-9 combines with J gene TRBJ2-5, with D perhaps TRBD2 (5 bases). The CDR3 extends over 11 amino acids. Germline CDR1 is SEHNR and CDR2 is FQNEAQ (reference sequence). CDR3: CASSFILAGDF. The CDR3 DNA follows: TGTGCCAGCAGCTTTATTCTAGCCGGGGACTTC. Complete variable domain (other parts from reference TRBV7-9 and TRBJ2-5): DTGVSQNPRHKITKRGQNVTFRCDPISEHNRLYWYRQTLGQGPEFLTYFQNEAQLEKSRLLSDRFSAERPKGSFSTLEIQRTEQGDSAMYLCASSFILAGDFGPGTRLLVL.

The table lists this clone with a few counts. The V call is TRBV30, the J call TRBJ2-7, with unresolved D. This CDR3 region has 11 residues. Trimming cost V 8 bases and J 2 bases, with 10 bases left between them. Germline V gene data show CDR1 as GTSNPN and CDR2 as SVGIG (reference sequence). CDR3 region: CALKGTYEQYF. CDR3 nucleotide sequence: TGTGCCCTCAAGGGAACCTACGAGCAGTACTTC.

The chain employs TRBV4-1 and TRBJ1-5, with D perhaps matching TRBD1 (5 bases). Germline loops: CDR1 MGHRA, CDR2 YSYEKL. V lost 0 bases, J lost 1 base, and 10 bases lay in between. The CDR3 totals 16 residues. CDR3 loop: CASSQEGDRSNQPQHF. The CDR3 DNA reads TGCGCCAGCAGCCAAGAAGGGGATCGAAGCAATCAGCCCCAGCATTTT.

The V and J genes are TRBV7-9 and TRBJ1-2, with TRBD1 identical over 9 bases. This CDR3 has 17 amino acids. Unmatched junction bases numbered 18, after V lost 5 bases and J lost 8 bases. The germline V gene has CDR1 SEHNR and CDR2 FQNEAQ (reference sequence). CDR3 coding DNA: TGTGCCAGCAGCCCAAACGGACAGGGGCGAACTGTTGGGGGCTACACCTTC. Translation gives CASSPNGQGRTVGGYTF.

This clone has only one observation. The J gene is TRBJ2-1, the V gene TRBV30; D is undetermined. Deletions cut 2 bases from V and 0 bases from J, with 11 bases between. The CDR3 is 15 amino acids. The germline V gene encodes CDR1 GTSNPN and CDR2 SVGIG (reference sequence). CDR3 protein: CAWSKEWGSYNEQFF. CDR3 DNA: TGTGCCTGGAGTAAGGAGTGGGGCTCCTACAATGAGCAGTTCTTC.

This chain connects TRBV13 to TRBJ2-1; 8 bases agree with TRBD2. The CDR3 covers 17 residues. The V segment lost 2 bases and the J segment 4 bases; nucleotides outside the gene matches: 10. Germline assignment: CDR1 PRHDT and CDR2 FYEKMQ (reference sequence). In nucleotides, the CDR3 is TGTGCCAGCAGCTTATTTCTCGACGGGACTAGATACAATGAGCAGTTCTTC. Amino acids: CASSLFLDGTRYNEQFF.

The CDR3 DNA follows: TGTGCCAGCAACACGGGACTAGCCAATGAGCAGTTCTTC. This gives the protein CASNTGLANEQFF. V and J are TRBV7-6 and TRBJ2-1; TRBD2 matches at 9 bases. The length of the CDR3 is 13 residues. V was pared by 7 bases and J by 6 bases, with 4 bases of the junction left unmatched. Per the germline V gene, CDR1 is SGHVS and CDR2 is FNYEAQ.

V and J are TRBV5-1 and TRBJ2-7; TRBD2 matches 9 bases. Trimming cost V 4 bases and J 1 base; bases outside gene matches: 6. The CDR3 contains 15 residues. The germline CDR1 and CDR2 sequences are SGHRS and YFSETQ. CDR3 loop: CASSMGTSRSYEQYF. DNA for the CDR3: TGCGCCAGCAGCATGGGGACTAGCCGGTCCTACGAGCAGTACTTC.

V and J are TRBV7-2 and TRBJ2-1; tentatively, D is TRBD2 (6 bases). V lost 3 bases and J lost 3, with 12 bases in between. In germline, CDR1 is SGHTA, CDR2 FQGNSA. This CDR3 comprises 15 residues. The CDR3 reads CASSFSGDLYNEQFF. The CDR3 region has the DNA TGTGCCAGCAGCTTTAGCGGAGACCTCTACAATGAGCAGTTCTTC.